This entry lists 15 T cell receptor beta chains sequenced from one sample in a study of T cells in Graves' hyperthyroidism and ophthalmopathy. RNA transcripts gave rise to amplified TCR beta CDR3 regions. Initially, a first-round RT-PCR of the TCR CDR3 employed the HTBI primer set. TCRdb reprocessed the multiplex PCR reads via MiXCR and lists one record per CDR3 protein. The sample has 500,000 to 600,000 distinct CDR3 sequences; about 20% are singletons. Sequencing was done on a sample of blood. The source is a man between 35 and 55 years old with Graves' ophthalmopathy.

The V and J genes are TRBV18 and TRBJ1-2; tentative D call: TRBD1 (6 bases). The V end was cut by 3 bases, the J end by 4 bases, with 18 bases between. The CDR3 extends over 16 amino acids. Germline loops: CDR1 KGHSH, CDR2 LQKENI. The DNA of the CDR3 is TGTGCCAGCTCACCTTATCCGGGACAAACTATCTATGGCTACACCTTC. This sequence encodes CASSPYPGQTIYGYTF. The variable domain in full, completed from reference TRBV18 and TRBJ1-2, reads NAGVMQNPRHLVRRRGQEARLRCSPMKGHSHVYWYRQLPEEGLKFMVYLQKENIIDESGMPKERFSAEFPKEGPSILRIQQVVRGDSAAYFCASSPYPGQTIYGYTFGSGTRLTVV.

The chain joins TRBV15 to TRBJ2-1; D ambiguous. Trimming removed 8 bases at V and 6 bases at J, with 14 bases between. The CDR3 consists of 13 residues. In germline, CDR1 is LNHNV, CDR2 YYDKDF (reference sequence). CDR3 loop: CATATSPGNEQFF. The CDR3 DNA follows: TGTGCCACCGCCACCTCCCCGGGCAATGAGCAGTTCTTC.

Concerning this clonotype itself: A junction boundary mismatches the germline segment, possibly from a read error. The J gene is TRBJ2-7, the V gene TRBV3-1, with TRBD2 matching over 10 bases. Germline CDR1 is LGHDT and CDR2 is YNNKEL (reference sequence). This CDR3 has 15 residues. CDR3 nucleotide sequence: TGTGCCAGCAGCCAAATCAGCGGGAGGGCCTATGAGCAGTACTTC. This codes for CASSQISGRAYEQYF.

CDR3 coding DNA: TGTGCCAGCAGTTCGGGACAGGGTTACCAAGAGACCCAGTACTTC. This gives the protein CASSSGQGYQETQYF. This sequence joins TRBV6-1 and TRBJ2-5, with TRBD1 matching over 9 bases. Germline assignment: CDR1 MNHNS and CDR2 SASEGT. The CDR3 runs to 15 residues. V gave up 5 bases and J gave up 0 bases; unmatched junction bases: 4.

In the case of this clonotype: An end of the junction differs from the germline gene, which may be a read error. V gene TRBV5-1 combines with J gene TRBJ2-7, with no clear D. The CDR3 extends over 11 amino acids. Germline loops: CDR1 SGHRS, CDR2 YFSETQ. The CDR3 region is CASSRQDEQYF. In nucleotides, the CDR3 is TGTGCCAGCAGCAGGCAGGACGAGCAGTACTTC.

V gene TRBV7-9 combines with J gene TRBJ2-1; D not resolved. Germline V gene data show CDR1 as SEHNR and CDR2 as FQNEAQ (reference sequence). Trimming stripped 0 bases from V and 6 bases from J, with 9 bases between. The CDR3 has 14 residues. The CDR3 here is CASSLAAASNEQFF. CDR3 in DNA: TGTGCCAGCAGCTTAGCGGCGGCTAGCAATGAGCAGTTCTTC.

This rearrangement joins TRBV24-1 to TRBJ1-4; D is unresolved. Germline V CDR1 and CDR2: KGHDR, SFDVKD. V dropped 0 bases and J dropped 7 bases, with 5 bases sitting between them. This CDR3 is built from 13 residues. The CDR3 DNA reads TGTGCCACCAGTGATTTGTGGAGTGAAAAACTGTTTTTT. Encoded protein: CATSDLWSEKLFF.

This clonotype appeared many times. The V call is TRBV30, the J call TRBJ1-1, with unresolved D. V was trimmed by 0 bases and J by 6 bases, leaving 8 bases between them. This CDR3 contains 12 residues. Germline CDR1 is GTSNPN and CDR2 is SVGIG (reference sequence). CDR3 amino acids: CAWSVDFAEAFF. The CDR3, as DNA: TGTGCCTGGAGTGTAGACTTCGCTGAAGCTTTCTTT.

This clonotype was detected only a few times. J is TRBJ1-2 and V is TRBV5-1; unclear D gene. Looked up from germline, CDR1 is SGHRS and CDR2 is YFSETQ. This CDR3 has 13 residues. The germline V and J ends were trimmed by 2 bases and 2 bases, with 7 bases remaining between them. CDR3 coding DNA: TGCGCCAGCAGCTTTACCCCAAACTATGGCTACACCTTC. This sequence encodes CASSFTPNYGYTF.

This clonotype was counted at least ten times. This sequence joins TRBV28 and TRBJ2-4, with a possible D match to TRBD1 (5 bases). This CDR3 spans 15 amino acids. The germline V gene has CDR1 MDHEN and CDR2 SYDVKM. V gave up 8 bases and J gave up 0 bases, with 14 bases separating them. The CDR3 coding sequence is TGTGCCAGCGCGGACAACACCTTAGCCAAAAACATTCAGTACTTC. It encodes CASADNTLAKNIQYF.

V and J are TRBV24-1 and TRBJ2-1, with 8 bases matching TRBD2. Per the germline V gene, CDR1 is KGHDR and CDR2 is SFDVKD. The J segment lost 8 bases and the V segment lost 4 bases, leaving 6 bases of the junction unmatched. CDR3 length equals 14 residues. CDR3: CATSDLAGRDEQFF. The CDR3 DNA sequence: TGTGCCACCAGTGACTTAGCGGGAAGGGATGAGCAGTTCTTC.

This clonotype was recorded many times. This chain links TRBV19 with TRBJ1-2; 7 nucleotides align to TRBD1. Losses at the gene ends were 7 bases for V and 1 base for J; bases not matched to a gene: 9. Germline CDR1 LNHDA, CDR2 SQIVND (reference sequence). The CDR3 length is 15 residues. CDR3 sequence reads: CASISRDSDNYGYTF. CDR3 bases: TGTGCCAGTATCAGCCGGGACAGTGATAACTATGGCTACACCTTC.

The V gene is TRBV28, the J gene TRBJ1-2; 7 nucleotides agree with TRBD1. V was clipped by 6 bases and J by 4 bases; unmatched bases: 8. The germline V gene encodes CDR1 MDHEN and CDR2 SYDVKM. The CDR3 is 14 amino acids. CDR3 in amino acids: CASSPGTASYGYTF. The CDR3 DNA reads TGTGCCAGCAGCCCCGGGACAGCTAGCTATGGCTACACCTTC.

This chain links TRBV2 with TRBJ2-1; TRBD1 matches 11 bases. Trimming at V came to 4 bases and at J to 4 bases, leaving 6 bases not matched to a gene. The CDR3 consists of 16 residues. The V gene's germline CDR1 is SNHLY and CDR2 FYNNEI. The CDR3 spells CASSVRGTGGYNEQFF. Written as DNA, the CDR3 is TGTGCCAGCAGTGTAAGAGGGACAGGGGGTTACAATGAGCAGTTCTTC.

This chain uses TRBV7-8 with TRBJ2-7; 9 positions match TRBD2. The germline gives CDR1 SGHVS, CDR2 FQNEAQ. With 3 bases clipped from V and 8 bases from J, the junction kept 14 bases outside the gene matches. CDR3 length: 16 residues. The CDR3 loop is CASSLGPGGGALKQYF. The CDR3 DNA reads TGTGCCAGCAGCTTGGGTCCCGGCGGGGGGGCCCTCAAGCAGTACTTC.